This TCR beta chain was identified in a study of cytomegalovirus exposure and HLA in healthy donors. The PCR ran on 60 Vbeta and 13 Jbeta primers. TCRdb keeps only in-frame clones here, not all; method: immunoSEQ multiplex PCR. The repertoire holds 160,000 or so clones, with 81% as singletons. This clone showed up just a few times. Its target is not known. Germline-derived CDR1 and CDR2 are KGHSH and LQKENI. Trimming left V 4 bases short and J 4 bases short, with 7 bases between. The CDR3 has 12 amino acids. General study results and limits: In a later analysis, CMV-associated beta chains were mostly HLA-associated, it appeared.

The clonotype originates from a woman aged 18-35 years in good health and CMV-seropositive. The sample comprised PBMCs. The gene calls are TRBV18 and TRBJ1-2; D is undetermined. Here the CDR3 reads CASSLDSYGYTF. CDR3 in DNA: TGTGCCAGCTCACTGGACTCCTATGGCTACACCTTC.